The T cell receptor beta chain described here comes from a study of cytotoxic CD8 clonotypes in ibrutinib-treated CLL. Study outcomes and limitations: Baseline levels were approached again at progression, after clonality had risen at ibrutinib response.

Produced via immunoSEQ multiplex PCR; TCRdb's table is partial and in-frame only. The sample has 150,000 or so clones; more than 65% are singletons. This clone was detected only a few times. Its antigen is not identified. In germline, CDR1 is MDHEN, CDR2 SYDVKM. There are 11 residues in the CDR3. The V gene lost 4 bases and the J gene lost 4 bases, with 4 bases spanning the gap. The rearrangement uses TRBV28 and TRBJ1-2; D unresolved. This sequence was found in a human donor with chronic lymphocytic leukemia. Sequences were derived from PBMCs, sampled after 12 months of ibrutinib treatment. CDR3 DNA: TGTGCCAGCAGTTCGGCCTATGGCTACACCTTC. It specifies CASSSAYGYTF.